The 5 T cell receptor beta chains below all came from one sample that was sequenced in a study of shared clonotypes between healthy human individuals. Data came from immunoSEQ multiplex PCR; TCRdb stores just in-frame clones and leaves some out. The table lists about a million clones, 60% to 85% of them singletons. Sequencing used memory CD4+ T cells sorted from blood. Subset here: CD45RA-negative fraction. The receptors here all came from a young man in good health.

The chain is built from TRBV19 and TRBJ1-1; perhaps TRBD1 as D (5 bases). This CDR3 region has 14 residues. Per the germline V gene, CDR1 is LNHDA and CDR2 is SQIVND (reference sequence). V dropped 7 bases and J dropped 4 bases, with 16 bases sitting between them. CDR3 nucleotides: TGTGCCAGTACCAACTGGGGCGGAGGCACTGAAGCTTTCTTT. Protein product: CASTNWGGGTEAFF.

The genes are TRBV6-5 and TRBJ2-7; D is perhaps TRBD2 (5 bases). Trimming stripped 6 bases from V and 2 bases from J, with 8 bases between. The CDR3 is made up of 12 amino acids. In germline, CDR1 is MNHEY, CDR2 SVGAGI. In DNA form, the CDR3 reads TGTGCCAGCAGGTCCGGGACCTACGAGCAGTACTTC. Protein product: CASRSGTYEQYF.

This clone was counted a single time. DNA for the CDR3: TGTGCCAGCTCAGAAACACCGGCAGATACGCAGTATTTT. As protein: CASSETPADTQYF. The chain employs TRBV18 and TRBJ2-3; unclear D gene. The germline V and J ends were trimmed by 5 bases and 4 bases, with 10 bases remaining between them. The germline V gene has CDR1 KGHSH and CDR2 LQKENI. The CDR3 consists of 13 residues.

This sequence joins TRBV7-2 and TRBJ2-5; perhaps TRBD2 as D (5 bases). The V end lost 5 bases, the J end lost 7 bases, and 14 bases lay between the germline ends. The length of the CDR3 is 13 residues. The germline gives CDR1 SGHTA, CDR2 FQGNSA. The CDR3 loop is CASSQGLYGTQYF. The CDR3, as DNA: TGTGCCAGCAGCCAAGGACTGTACGGGACCCAGTACTTC.

The genes are TRBV9 and TRBJ2-3; 9 bases are shared with TRBD2. Looked up from germline, CDR1 is SGDLS and CDR2 is YYNGEE. This CDR3 spans 15 amino acids. Trimming took 4 bases from V and 0 from J; bases not matched to a gene: 3. The CDR3 reads CASSLAGQSTDTQYF. DNA of the CDR3: TGTGCCAGCAGCCTAGCGGGACAGAGCACAGATACGCAGTATTTT.